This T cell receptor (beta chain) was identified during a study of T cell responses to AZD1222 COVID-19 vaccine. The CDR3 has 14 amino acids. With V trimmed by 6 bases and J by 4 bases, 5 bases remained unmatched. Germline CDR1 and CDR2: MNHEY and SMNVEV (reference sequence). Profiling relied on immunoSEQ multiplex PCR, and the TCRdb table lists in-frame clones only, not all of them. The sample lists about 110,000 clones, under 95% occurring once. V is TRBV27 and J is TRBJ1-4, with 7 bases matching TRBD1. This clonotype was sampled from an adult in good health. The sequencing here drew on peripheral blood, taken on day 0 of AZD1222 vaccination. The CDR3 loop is CASRRQGYNEKLFF. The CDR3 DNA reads TGTGCCAGCAGAAGACAGGGCTATAATGAAAAACTGTTTTTT.